The 8 T cell receptor beta chains reported below all come from one sample, sequenced in a study of blood T cell repertoires in COVID-19. The data were produced by immunoSEQ multiplex PCR, yet TCRdb's version contains in-frame clones alone and is incomplete. The sample shows 250,000 to 300,000 clones, around 88% of them seen only once. Sequences were obtained from peripheral blood. All receptors derive from a woman aged 70-85 years with COVID-19, enrolled during active disease.

The chain carries TRBV5-1 and TRBJ1-1; D unresolved. The CDR3 spans 15 residues. Germline V gene lookup returns CDR1 SGHRS and CDR2 YFSETQ. Trimming removed 0 bases at V and 0 bases at J, with 9 bases between. CDR3 sequence reads: CASSLAYSMNTEAFF. The CDR3 nucleotides read TGCGCCAGCAGCTTGGCCTACAGCATGAACACTGAAGCTTTCTTT.

The J gene is TRBJ2-5, the V gene TRBV5-1; no reliable D call. Germline V gene sequence: CDR1 SGHRS, CDR2 YFSETQ. V gave up 4 bases and J gave up 2 bases, with 6 bases separating them. This CDR3 contains 12 residues. CDR3 DNA: TGCGCCAGCAGCCTGACTCAAGAGACCCAGTACTTC. Amino acids: CASSLTQETQYF.

J is TRBJ1-2 and V is TRBV9, with D possibly being TRBD1 (6 bases). Trimming took 4 bases from V and 3 from J, leaving 19 bases between them. CDR3 length equals 16 residues. Germline CDR1 SGDLS, CDR2 YYNGEE. CDR3 protein: CASSSNQQQGYYGYTF. The DNA of the CDR3 is TGTGCCAGCAGCTCAAATCAACAACAGGGCTACTATGGCTACACCTTC.

The gene calls are TRBV10-3 and TRBJ2-7; 9 bases fit TRBD1. CDR1 and CDR2 (germline): ENHRY, SYGVKD. Trimming took 7 bases from V and 5 from J; bases not matched to a gene: 9. The CDR3 has 14 amino acids. The CDR3 spells CAITPGTGINEQYF. The CDR3 bases are TGTGCCATCACCCCCGGGACAGGGATTAACGAGCAGTACTTC.

This clone was observed at least ten times. The chain carries TRBV29-1 and TRBJ1-1; 9 bases match TRBD1. The CDR3 runs 15 residues. Germline CDR1 SQVTM, CDR2 ANQGSEA. Trimming cost V 7 bases and J 1 base; bases outside gene matches: 10. The CDR3 reads CSDLRTGAWNTEAFF. CDR3 DNA sequence: TGCAGCGACCTCAGGACAGGGGCATGGAACACTGAAGCTTTCTTT.

The chain joins TRBV19 to TRBJ1-1, with D unresolved. The V gene lost 1 base and the J gene lost 8 bases, with 11 bases spanning the gap. Germline assignment: CDR1 LNHDA and CDR2 SQIVND (reference sequence). There are 13 residues in the CDR3. DNA of the CDR3: TGTGCCAGTAGTATAGTACGCGGTGAAGAAGCTTTCTTT. Its translation is CASSIVRGEEAFF.

Comment on this clone: One junction end disagrees with the germline gene, perhaps due to a read error. The V and J genes are TRBV7-9 and TRBJ2-3; 11 nucleotides match TRBD2. The CDR3 contains 13 residues. Germline V lookup: CDR1 SEHNR, CDR2 FQNEAQ (reference sequence). The CDR3 here is CASSFIAGGPNEF. The CDR3 region has the DNA TGTGCCAGCAGCTTCATAGCGGGGGGGCCGAATGAGTTT.

The chain carries TRBV5-6 and TRBJ1-2; 8 bases match TRBD1. The V and J ends lost 3 bases and 4 bases, in that order; junction bases with no gene match: 8. This CDR3 has 15 amino acids. Germline-derived CDR1 and CDR2 are SGHDT and YYEEEE. Here the CDR3 DNA reads TGTGCCAGCAGCTCGTTCGGGACAGGATTCTATGGCTACACCTTC. Amino acid sequence: CASSSFGTGFYGYTF.